The 6 T cell receptor beta chains below come from one sample, sequenced in a study of control samples from healthy donors and cancer patients. The data were produced by immunoSEQ multiplex PCR, yet TCRdb's version contains in-frame clones alone and is incomplete. This sample has tens of thousands of clones; 89% occur once, and the top ten carry around 1.6%. The sequenced material came from PBMCs. These receptors were obtained from a middle-aged man with colorectal cancer.

V is TRBV2 and J is TRBJ2-6; the D is unclear. The germline V and J ends were trimmed by 2 bases and 1 base, with 6 bases remaining between them. CDR1 SNHLY and CDR2 FYNNEI come from the germline V gene. The CDR3 spans 15 residues. CDR3 protein: CASSEPRSGANVLTF. Here the CDR3 DNA reads TGTGCCAGCAGTGAACCTAGGTCTGGGGCCAACGTCCTGACTTTC. Looking up the rest from reference TRBV2 and TRBJ2-6 gives the full variable domain: EPEVTQTPSHQVTQMGQEVILRCVPISNHLYFYWYRQILGQKVEFLVSFYNNEISEKSEIFDDQFSVERPDGSNFTLKIRSTKLEDSAMYFCASSEPRSGANVLTFGAGSRLTVL.

This clone was counted once. This sequence joins TRBV19 and TRBJ1-6; D is perhaps TRBD1 (5 bases). Trimming left V 7 bases short and J 1 base short, with 29 bases between. The CDR3 is 21 amino acids. The germline gives CDR1 LNHDA, CDR2 SQIVND (reference sequence). The CDR3, as DNA: TGTGCCAGTAAGGGGAATGTCGGACGGAAAGATCCTAGGTCCTATAATTCACCCCTCCACTTT. This encodes CASKGNVGRKDPRSYNSPLHF.

The rearrangement joins TRBV30 to TRBJ2-7, with D perhaps being TRBD1 or TRBD2 (5 bases each). Germline V gene data show CDR1 as GTSNPN and CDR2 as SVGIG (reference sequence). V was clipped by 8 bases and J by 6 bases, with 14 bases between them. CDR3 size: 11 residues. CDR3 in amino acids: CAGTLGIEQYF. The CDR3 DNA sequence: TGTGCCGGGACCCTCGGAATCGAGCAGTACTTC.

The gene calls are TRBV5-6 and TRBJ1-2; D is unresolved. The CDR3 covers 12 residues. Trimming stripped 4 bases from V and 4 bases from J, with 8 bases between. Germline loops: CDR1 SGHDT, CDR2 YYEEEE. DNA of the CDR3: TGTGCCAGCAGCCTAGAGTTCTATGGCTACACCTTC. Translated: CASSLEFYGYTF.

The chain combines TRBV20-1 with TRBJ1-3, with D unresolved. Trimming removed 3 bases from V and 1 base from J, with 13 bases in between. Germline-derived CDR1 and CDR2 are DFQATT and SNEGSKA (reference sequence). This CDR3 contains 15 residues. The CDR3 DNA reads TGCAGTGCTAGTCGGGTTACTCCATCTGGAAACACCATATATTTT. This translates into CSASRVTPSGNTIYF.

This rearrangement joins TRBV9 to TRBJ2-3; perhaps TRBD2 as D (5 bases). Germline CDR1 and CDR2: SGDLS and YYNGEE. CDR3 length: 16 amino acids. Trimming pared 0 bases from V and 2 bases from J, leaving 13 bases between. In DNA form, the CDR3 reads TGTGCCAGCAGCGTAGATTCTTTAGCGCACACAGATACGCAGTATTTT. Translated: CASSVDSLAHTDTQYF.